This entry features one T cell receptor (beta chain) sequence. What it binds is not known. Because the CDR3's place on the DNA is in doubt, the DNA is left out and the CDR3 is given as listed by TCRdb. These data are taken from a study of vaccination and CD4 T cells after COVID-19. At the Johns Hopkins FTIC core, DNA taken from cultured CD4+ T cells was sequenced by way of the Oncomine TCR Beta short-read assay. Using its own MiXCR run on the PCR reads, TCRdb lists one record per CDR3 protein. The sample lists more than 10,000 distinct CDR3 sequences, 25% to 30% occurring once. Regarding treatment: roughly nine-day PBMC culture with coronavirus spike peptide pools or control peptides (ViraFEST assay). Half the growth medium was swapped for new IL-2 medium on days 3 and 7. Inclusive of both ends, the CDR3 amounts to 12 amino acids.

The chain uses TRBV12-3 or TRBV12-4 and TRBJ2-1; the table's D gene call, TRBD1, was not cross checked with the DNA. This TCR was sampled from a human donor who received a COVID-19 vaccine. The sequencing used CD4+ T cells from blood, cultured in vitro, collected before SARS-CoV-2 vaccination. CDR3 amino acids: CASSFGGGAGFF.